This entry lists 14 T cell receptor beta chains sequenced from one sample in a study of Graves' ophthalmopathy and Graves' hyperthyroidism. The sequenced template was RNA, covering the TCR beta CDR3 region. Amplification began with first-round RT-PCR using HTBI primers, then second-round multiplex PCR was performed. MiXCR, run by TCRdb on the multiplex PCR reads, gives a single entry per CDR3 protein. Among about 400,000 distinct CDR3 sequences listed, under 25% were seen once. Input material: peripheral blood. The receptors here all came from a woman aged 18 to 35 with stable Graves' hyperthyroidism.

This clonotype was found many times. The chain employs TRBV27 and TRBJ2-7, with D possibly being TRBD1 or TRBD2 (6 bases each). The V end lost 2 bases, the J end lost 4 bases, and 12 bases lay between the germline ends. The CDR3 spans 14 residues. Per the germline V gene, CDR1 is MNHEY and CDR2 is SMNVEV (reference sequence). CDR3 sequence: CASSLRGPPYEQYF. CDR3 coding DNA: TGTGCCAGCAGTTTACGGGGGCCCCCGTACGAGCAGTACTTC.

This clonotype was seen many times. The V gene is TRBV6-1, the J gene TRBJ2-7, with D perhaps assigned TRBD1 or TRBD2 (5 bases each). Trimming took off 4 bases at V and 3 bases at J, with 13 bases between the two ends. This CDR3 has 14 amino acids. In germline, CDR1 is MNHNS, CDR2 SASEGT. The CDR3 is CASSVRDGNYEQYF. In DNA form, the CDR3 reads TGTGCCAGCAGTGTCCGGGACGGAAACTACGAGCAGTACTTC.

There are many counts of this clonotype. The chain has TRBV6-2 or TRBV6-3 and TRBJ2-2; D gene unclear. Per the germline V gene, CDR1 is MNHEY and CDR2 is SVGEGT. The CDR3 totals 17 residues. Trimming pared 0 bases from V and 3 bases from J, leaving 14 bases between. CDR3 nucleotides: TGTGCCAGCAGTTACTCCAGATGGAATGGGGACACCGGGGAGCTGTTTTTT. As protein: CASSYSRWNGDTGELFF.

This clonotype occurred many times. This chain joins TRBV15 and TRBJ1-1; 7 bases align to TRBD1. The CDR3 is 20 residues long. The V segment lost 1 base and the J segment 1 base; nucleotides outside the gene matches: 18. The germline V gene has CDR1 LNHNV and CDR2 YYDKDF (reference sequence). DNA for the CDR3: TGTGCCACCAGCAGAGTCAGAAAAGTATGGGTTAGGGGGCCGAACACTGAAGCTTTCTTT. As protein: CATSRVRKVWVRGPNTEAFF.

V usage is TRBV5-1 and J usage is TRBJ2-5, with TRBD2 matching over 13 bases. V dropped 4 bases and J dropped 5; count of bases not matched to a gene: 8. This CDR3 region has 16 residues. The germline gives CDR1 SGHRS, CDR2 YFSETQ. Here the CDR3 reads CASSLGLAGAWETQYF. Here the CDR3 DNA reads TGCGCCAGCAGCCTTGGACTAGCGGGGGCGTGGGAGACCCAGTACTTC. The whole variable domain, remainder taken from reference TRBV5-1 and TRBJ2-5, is KAGVTQTPRYLIKTRGQQVTLSCSPISGHRSVSWYQQTPGQGLQFLFEYFSETQRNKGNFPGRFSGRQFSNSRSEMNVSTLELGDSALYLCASSLGLAGAWETQYFGPGTRLLVL.

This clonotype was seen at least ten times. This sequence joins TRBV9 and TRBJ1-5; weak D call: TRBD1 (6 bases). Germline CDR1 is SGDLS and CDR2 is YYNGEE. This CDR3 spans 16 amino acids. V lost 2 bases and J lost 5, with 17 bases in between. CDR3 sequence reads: CASSVGPTAGDQPQHF. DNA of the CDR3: TGTGCCAGCAGCGTTGGGCCCACAGCAGGGGATCAGCCCCAGCATTTT.

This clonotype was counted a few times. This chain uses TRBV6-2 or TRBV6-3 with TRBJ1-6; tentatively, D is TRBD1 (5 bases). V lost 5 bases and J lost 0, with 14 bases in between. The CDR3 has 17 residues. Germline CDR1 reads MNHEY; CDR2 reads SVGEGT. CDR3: CASSNRLRSSYNSPLHF. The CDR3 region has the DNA TGTGCCAGCAGTAACAGGCTCCGGAGCTCCTATAATTCACCCCTCCACTTT.

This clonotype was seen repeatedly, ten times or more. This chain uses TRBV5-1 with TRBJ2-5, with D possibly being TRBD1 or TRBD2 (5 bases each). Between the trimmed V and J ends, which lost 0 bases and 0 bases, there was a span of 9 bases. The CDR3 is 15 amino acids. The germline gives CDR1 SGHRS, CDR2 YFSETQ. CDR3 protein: CASSLGGFDQETQYF. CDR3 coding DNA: TGCGCCAGCAGCTTGGGGGGGTTCGACCAAGAGACCCAGTACTTC. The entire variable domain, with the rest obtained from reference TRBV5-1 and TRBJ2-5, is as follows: KAGVTQTPRYLIKTRGQQVTLSCSPISGHRSVSWYQQTPGQGLQFLFEYFSETQRNKGNFPGRFSGRQFSNSRSEMNVSTLELGDSALYLCASSLGGFDQETQYFGPGTRLLVL.

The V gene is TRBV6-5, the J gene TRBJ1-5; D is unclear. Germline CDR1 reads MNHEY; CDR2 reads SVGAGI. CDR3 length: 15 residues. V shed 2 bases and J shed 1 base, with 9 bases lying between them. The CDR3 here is CASSYNGRSNQPQHF. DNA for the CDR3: TGTGCCAGCAGTTACAATGGCCGGAGCAATCAGCCCCAGCATTTT.

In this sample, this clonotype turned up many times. The CDR3 protein is CASRLLGSETQYF. DNA of the CDR3: TGTGCCAGCAGGTTACTAGGGAGTGAGACCCAGTACTTC. The rearrangement joins TRBV27 to TRBJ2-5, with a tentative D call TRBD2 (5 bases). Germline CDR1 reads MNHEY; CDR2 reads SMNVEV (reference sequence). Trimming shortened V by 6 bases and J by 5 bases, and 13 bases separated the two germline ends. This CDR3 has 13 residues.

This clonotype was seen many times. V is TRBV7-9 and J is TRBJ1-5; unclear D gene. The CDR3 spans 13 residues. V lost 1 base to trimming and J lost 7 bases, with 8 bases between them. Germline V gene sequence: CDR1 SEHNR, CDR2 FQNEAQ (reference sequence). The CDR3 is CASSLGGYQPQHF. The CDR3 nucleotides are TGTGCCAGCAGCTTAGGAGGGTACCAGCCCCAGCATTTT.

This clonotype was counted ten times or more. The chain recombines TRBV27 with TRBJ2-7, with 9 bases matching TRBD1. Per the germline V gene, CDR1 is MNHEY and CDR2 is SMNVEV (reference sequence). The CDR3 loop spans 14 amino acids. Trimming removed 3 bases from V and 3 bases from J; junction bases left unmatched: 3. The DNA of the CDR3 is TGTGCCAGCAGTTTGTCGGACAGGGGCTACGAGCAGTACTTC. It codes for CASSLSDRGYEQYF.

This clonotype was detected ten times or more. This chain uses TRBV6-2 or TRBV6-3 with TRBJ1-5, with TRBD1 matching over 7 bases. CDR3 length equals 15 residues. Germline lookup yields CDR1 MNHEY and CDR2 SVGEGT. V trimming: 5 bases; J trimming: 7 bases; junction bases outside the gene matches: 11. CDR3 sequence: CASSKANRGGQPQHF. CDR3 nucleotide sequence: TGTGCCAGCAGTAAGGCGAACAGGGGAGGACAGCCCCAGCATTTT.

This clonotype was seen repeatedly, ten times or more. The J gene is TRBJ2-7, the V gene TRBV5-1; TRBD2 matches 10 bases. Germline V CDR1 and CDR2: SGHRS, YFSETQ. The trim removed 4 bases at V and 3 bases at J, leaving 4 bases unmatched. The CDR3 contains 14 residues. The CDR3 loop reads CASSARLAGYEQYF. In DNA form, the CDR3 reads TGCGCCAGCAGCGCTCGACTAGCGGGCTACGAGCAGTACTTC.